The 20 T cell receptor beta chains below come from one sample, sequenced in a study of T cells of healthy individuals. Each CDR3 protein is one row after TCRdb ran MiXCR on the 5' RACE reads. Of about 53,000 distinct CDR3 sequences listed, roughly 14% are singletons. The source of these receptors is a human donor in good health.

There are a few counts of this clonotype. The rearrangement joins TRBV6-6 to TRBJ2-7; D possibly corresponds to TRBD1 (5 bases). This CDR3 is built from 15 residues. V shed 0 bases and J shed 2 bases, with 11 bases lying between them. Germline CDR1 is MNHNY and CDR2 is SVGAGI (reference sequence). As DNA, the CDR3 is TGTGCCAGCAGTTACTCGGACATAAGCACCTACGAGCAGTACTTC. This sequence encodes CASSYSDISTYEQYF.

This clonotype was detected ten times or more. This sequence joins TRBV4-2 and TRBJ2-7; D ambiguous. Trimming cost V 0 bases and J 3 bases, with 9 bases left between them. The CDR3 runs to 14 residues. The germline V gene has CDR1 LGHNA and CDR2 YNFKEQ. This CDR3 reads CASSQEKDIYEQYF. CDR3 nucleotides: TGTGCCAGCAGCCAAGAAAAAGATATCTACGAGCAGTACTTC.

The CDR3 DNA reads as TGTGCCAGCTCACCACGCCTTCCGAACACCGGGGAGCTGTTTTTT. The encoded protein is CASSPRLPNTGELFF. V and J are TRBV18 and TRBJ2-2; D is undetermined. CDR3 length equals 15 residues. Trimming took off 1 base at V and 0 bases at J, with 6 bases between the two ends. Germline values: CDR1 KGHSH, CDR2 LQKENI.

In its sample, this clonotype was seen many times. V is TRBV29-1 and J is TRBJ2-5; 11 bases align to TRBD1. V was clipped by 7 bases and J by 5 bases; unmatched bases: 6. The germline CDR1 and CDR2 sequences are SQVTM and ANQGSEA. The CDR3 consists of 13 residues. The CDR3 DNA sequence: TGCAGCGCTCGGACAGGGGGCCTGGAGACCCAGTACTTC. Translating gives CSARTGGLETQYF.

The chain couples TRBV20-1 to TRBJ1-2; D unclear. Germline CDR1 reads DFQATT; CDR2 reads SNEGSKA (reference sequence). The CDR3 runs 13 residues. V lost 1 base and J 3 bases, leaving 9 bases between the germline ends. CDR3 protein: CSARVTSYYGYTF. Here the CDR3 DNA reads TGCAGTGCTAGAGTGACCAGCTACTATGGCTACACCTTC.

Many counts were recorded for this clonotype. V gene TRBV4-1 combines with J gene TRBJ1-2, with 8 bases identical to TRBD1. This CDR3 has 14 amino acids. The ends lost 1 base at V and 6 bases at J; junction bases unmatched: 4. Germline CDR1 and CDR2: MGHRA and YSYEKL. Written as DNA, the CDR3 is TGCGCCAGCAGCCAAGCGTCAGGGGGCGATGGCTACACCTTC. Translated, it gives CASSQASGGDGYTF.

The sample holds many counts of this clonotype. Written as DNA, the CDR3 is TGTGCCAGCAGTTTAAATCTCGAGGAGGACGAGCAGTACTTC. The encoded protein is CASSLNLEEDEQYF. The genes are TRBV12-3 or TRBV12-4 and TRBJ2-7, with D possibly being TRBD2 (5 bases). V was pared by 2 bases and J by 5 bases, with 13 bases between. The CDR3 length is 14 residues.

There are a few counts of this clonotype. J is TRBJ2-3 and V is TRBV20-1; 13 bases agree with TRBD2. The V segment lost 5 bases and the J segment 9 bases; nucleotides outside the gene matches: 8. The CDR3 is 14 amino acids. Per germline, CDR1 DFQATT and CDR2 SNEGSKA (reference sequence). The CDR3 loop reads CSAWTSGGSWTQYF. The CDR3 region has the DNA TGCAGTGCTTGGACTAGCGGGGGTTCTTGGACGCAGTATTTT.

CDR3 loop: CASSEGQGARISYEQYF. The CDR3 DNA is TGTGCCAGCAGTGAAGGACAGGGGGCAAGGATCTCCTACGAGCAGTACTTC. The gene calls are TRBV2 and TRBJ2-7, with 10 bases matching TRBD1. Trimming at V came to 1 base and at J to 0 bases, leaving 6 bases not matched to a gene. This CDR3 has 17 amino acids. Germline V gene lookup returns CDR1 SNHLY and CDR2 FYNNEI.

This clonotype appeared a few times. The rearrangement links TRBV3-1 to TRBJ2-4; tentative D call: TRBD1 (6 bases). CDR1 is LGHDT, CDR2 YNNKEL, per germline (reference sequence). The CDR3 runs 15 residues. V was pared by 0 bases and J by 7 bases, with 13 bases between. In nucleotides, the CDR3 is TGTGCCAGCAGCCAAGATTACACAGGGTGGAACATTCAGTACTTC. Translation gives CASSQDYTGWNIQYF. The full variable domain, completed using reference TRBV3-1 and TRBJ2-4, is DTAVSQTPKYLVTQMGNDKSIKCEQNLGHDTMYWYKQDSKKFLKIMFSYNNKELIINETVPNRFSPKSPDKAHLNLHINSLELGDSAVYFCASSQDYTGWNIQYFGAGTRLSVL.

This clonotype was observed a few times. The chain combines TRBV4-1 with TRBJ2-7; TRBD2 matches at 8 bases. The CDR3 is 15 residues long. V lost 5 bases and J lost 2; bases outside the gene matches: 8. From germline, CDR1 is MGHRA and CDR2 YSYEKL. DNA for the CDR3: TGCGCCAGCAGCAGAGGACTAGCTGGGGCCTACGAGCAGTACTTC. It specifies CASSRGLAGAYEQYF.

This clonotype came up a few times. CDR3: CASSPYPGTGDNEQFF. The CDR3 DNA reads as TGCGCCAGCAGCCCGTATCCCGGGACAGGGGACAATGAGCAGTTCTTC. The gene calls are TRBV5-1 and TRBJ2-1, with 10 bases identical to TRBD1. Germline lookup yields CDR1 SGHRS and CDR2 YFSETQ. The CDR3 consists of 16 residues. J was trimmed by 5 bases and V by 4 bases; bases with no gene match: 9.

This clonotype came up many times. The rearrangement uses TRBV6-2 or TRBV6-3 and TRBJ2-4, with D maybe TRBD1 (5 bases). The CDR3 length is 13 residues. Looked up from germline, CDR1 is MNHEY and CDR2 is SVGEGT. Trimming removed 2 bases from V and 5 bases from J, with 7 bases in between. CDR3 in DNA: TGTGCCAGCAGTTACACCAGGGAAAACATTCAGTACTTC. Encoded protein: CASSYTRENIQYF.

Many counts were recorded for this clonotype. This chain links TRBV7-9 with TRBJ2-7, with D perhaps matching TRBD2 (5 bases). CDR1 is SEHNR, CDR2 FQNEAQ, per germline (reference sequence). Trimming left V 1 base short and J 2 bases short, with 18 bases between. The CDR3 runs 17 residues. The CDR3 DNA is TGTGCCAGCAGCTTAGGGATTCTAGCCGACTCAGCCTACGAGCAGTACTTC. The encoded protein is CASSLGILADSAYEQYF.

This clonotype was seen more than once but under ten times. CDR3 region: CASSLAPEAFF. As DNA, the CDR3 is TGTGCCAGCAGCTTAGCCCCTGAAGCTTTCTTT. The J gene is TRBJ1-1, the V gene TRBV11-2; D call uncertain. The germline gives CDR1 SGHAT, CDR2 FQNNGV. Trimming removed 1 base from V and 6 bases from J, with 3 bases in between. The CDR3 runs to 11 residues.

This clonotype has only a few counts. V gene TRBV7-9 combines with J gene TRBJ1-2, with D uncertain. Germline V lookup: CDR1 SEHNR, CDR2 FQNEAQ (reference sequence). The CDR3 extends over 13 amino acids. The V end lost 1 base, the J end lost 8 bases, and 11 bases lay between the germline ends. The CDR3 DNA reads as TGTGCCAGCAGCTTAGTCGGGCAGGCCGGCTACACCTTC. Encoded protein: CASSLVGQAGYTF.

The chain is built from TRBV6-2 or TRBV6-3 and TRBJ2-3, with a tentative D call TRBD1 (6 bases). There are 13 residues in the CDR3. CDR1 is MNHEY and CDR2 is SVGEGT in the germline V gene. The V and J ends lost 5 bases and 3 bases respectively, with 9 bases between them. The CDR3: CASSIQGTDTQYF. The DNA of the CDR3 is TGTGCCAGCAGTATTCAGGGGACAGATACGCAGTATTTT.

This clonotype was observed many times. The chain joins TRBV5-1 to TRBJ1-1, with 9 bases that match TRBD1. The CDR3 is 17 amino acids. The V and J ends lost 1 base and 4 bases, in that order; junction bases with no gene match: 11. In germline, CDR1 is SGHRS, CDR2 YFSETQ. CDR3 loop: CASSLRGTGRQGTEAFF. As DNA, the CDR3 is TGCGCCAGCAGCTTGCGTGGGACAGGGCGCCAAGGCACTGAAGCTTTCTTT.

The sample holds a few counts of this clonotype. The V call is TRBV9, the J call TRBJ1-1, with a tentative D call TRBD1 (6 bases). CDR1 is SGDLS, CDR2 YYNGEE, per germline. Trimming took 0 bases from V and 0 from J, leaving 12 bases between them. The CDR3 is 16 amino acids. CDR3 nucleotide sequence: TGTGCCAGCAGCGTAGAGCAGGGGATAATGAACACTGAAGCTTTCTTT. Translated: CASSVEQGIMNTEAFF.

This clonotype was observed at least ten times. The chain recombines TRBV20-1 with TRBJ2-7; tentative D call: TRBD2 (6 bases). The germline V and J ends were trimmed by 3 bases and 5 bases, with 14 bases remaining between them. Looked up from germline, CDR1 is DFQATT and CDR2 is SNEGSKA (reference sequence). The CDR3 has 13 residues. The chain's CDR3 is CSASFGTQDEQYF. Here the CDR3 DNA reads TGCAGTGCTAGTTTCGGGACTCAGGACGAGCAGTACTTC.